The rows below give T cell receptor beta chains drawn from one sample of a study of blood T cell repertoires in COVID-19. Libraries were prepared by immunoSEQ multiplex PCR; TCRdb keeps only in-frame clonotypes and omits some of them. The sample consists of 200,000 to 250,000 clones, more than 80% of them appearing once. Sequenced input: peripheral blood. The receptors here all came from a woman of 80 years or more with COVID-19, enrolled during active disease. Each CDR3 is given with its conserved first and last residue. D genes are given only for firm matches. Only some rows state a clone size, as once, few, many or a class for expanded clones.

>15|-|TRBJ1-4|TRBV5-1|-
TGCGCCAGCAGCTTCCGGGACGGGGGGAATGAAAAACTGTTTTTT
CASSFRDGGNEKLFF
>13|-|TRBJ2-7|TRBV9|-
TGTGCCAGCAGCTCCGGGGGCTCCTACGAGCAGTACTTC
CASSSGGSYEQYF
>18|-|TRBJ1-3|TRBV28|-
TGTGCCAGCAGTTTCTTATATCTACCTCAGGGGCCAAGAAACACCATATATTTT
CASSFLYLPQGPRNTIYF
>18|-|TRBJ2-6|TRBV3-1/TRBV3-2|-
TGTGCCAGCAGCCCAATGGTAGGGGGTTTCTCTGGGGCCAACGTCCTGACTTTC
CASSPMVGGFSGANVLTF
>16|-|TRBJ1-1|TRBV6-5|-
TGTGCCAGCAGTTATAACCGGGGACATTTGAACACTGAAGCTTTCTTT
CASSYNRGHLNTEAFF
>14|-|TRBJ1-5|TRBV3-1/TRBV3-2|-
TGTGCCAGCAGCCAAGGCAGGGCTAATCAGCCCCAGCATTTT
CASSQGRANQPQHF
>14|TRBD1|TRBJ1-4|TRBV2|-
TGTGCCAGCAGTGATTACAGGGGAGGTGAAAAACTGTTTTTT
CASSDYRGGEKLFF
>14|-|TRBJ1-4|TRBV7-9|once
TGTGCCAGCAGCTTACAGGGGACTAATGAAAAACTGTTTTTT
CASSLQGTNEKLFF
>13|-|TRBJ1-2|TRBV5-4|-
TGTGCCAGCAGCTTTCGTACTAACTATGGCTACACCTTC
CASSFRTNYGYTF
>15|-|TRBJ1-5|TRBV5-1|-
TGCGCCAGCAGCTTGGCCGGGGGTGGCAATCAGCCCCAGCATTTT
CASSLAGGGNQPQHF
>13|TRBD2|TRBJ2-7|TRBV27|-
TGTGCCAGCGGACTAGCCGGAGACGGCGAGCAGTACTTC
CASGLAGDGEQYF
>17|TRBD1|TRBJ1-2|TRBV6-6|-
TGTGCCAGCAGACGAACGGCGGCAGGGGGCTGGGGCTATGGCTACACCTTC
CASRRTAAGGWGYGYTF
>13|-|TRBJ2-7|TRBV2|-
TGTGCCAGCAGTGGGAGTCCCCCCTACGAGCAGTACTTC
CASSGSPPYEQYF
>14|TRBD1|TRBJ2-7|TRBV9|-
TGTGCCAGCAGCCGGGACAGGGGGACCTACGAGCAGTACTTC
CASSRDRGTYEQYF
>14|TRBD1|TRBJ1-1|TRBV9|-
TGTGCCAGCAGCGCGATCGACAGGGGCACTGAAGCTTTCTTT
CASSAIDRGTEAFF
>15|-|TRBJ1-4|TRBV6-5|-
TGTGCCAGCAGCTCCCGAGGGTCCGGTAATGAAAAACTGTTTTTT
CASSSRGSGNEKLFF
>16|-|TRBJ2-6|TRBV5-4|-
TGTGCCAGCAGCTTGGGGGCCAGGGGAAGGGCCAACGTCCTGACTTTC
CASSLGARGRANVLTF
>16|TRBD2|TRBJ2-3|TRBV7-6|few
TGTGCCAGCAGCTCGAGGGGCGGGGGGGCCACAGATACGCAGTATTTT
CASSSRGGGATDTQYF
>17|-|TRBJ2-7|TRBV7-5|-
TGTGCCAGAAGCAACCCTGCCGGGGGGCGGTGCTCCTACGAGCAGTACTTC
CARSNPAGGRCSYEQYF
>14|-|TRBJ2-3|TRBV14|-
TGTGCCAGCAGCCTAGGGGGGGGCACAGATACGCAGTATTTT
CASSLGGGTDTQYF
>12|TRBD2|TRBJ2-1|TRBV29-1|-
TGCAGCGTGGGGCTAGCGGGAGTGGAGCAGTTCTTC
CSVGLAGVEQFF
>14|-|TRBJ2-3|TRBV20-1|-
TGCAGTGCTAGTCAGGGAGGCGACACAGATACGCAGTATTTT
CSASQGGDTDTQYF
>14|-|TRBJ2-2|TRBV12-5|-
TGTGCTAGTTCACATGGGACACCCGGCGGGGAGCTGTTTTTT
CASSHGTPGGELFF
>13|-|TRBJ2-1|TRBV2|once
TGTGCCAGCAGCGGGCCTCACCGGGGTGAGCAGTTCTTC
CASSGPHRGEQFF
>13|TRBD2|TRBJ2-1|TRBV7-3|-
TGTGCCAGCAGCTCAGCGGGACTCGGTGAGCAGTTCTTC
CASSSAGLGEQFF
>15|TRBD1|TRBJ2-7|TRBV6-2/TRBV6-3|-
TGTGCCAGCAGTCCCGAGGCAGGGGGCCGCTACGAGCAGTACTTC
CASSPEAGGRYEQYF
>15|TRBD1|TRBJ1-2|TRBV2|-
TGTGCCAGCAGCGATAAAACAGGGGGTTGGTATGGCTACACCTTC
CASSDKTGGWYGYTF
>14|-|TRBJ2-7|TRBV10-1|few
TGCGCCAGCAGTGAGGGAGGCGGGACCTACGAGCAGTACTTC
CASSEGGGTYEQYF
>16|TRBD1|TRBJ1-5|TRBV6-5|-
TGTGCCAGCAGTTACTCCTGGACAGGGGGCAATCAGCCCCAGCATTTT
CASSYSWTGGNQPQHF
>13|-|TRBJ1-2|TRBV12-3/TRBV12-4|-
TGTGCCAGCAGCCTAGGGGGTCTCTATGGCTACACCTTC
CASSLGGLYGYTF
>16|-|TRBJ2-1|TRBV5-4|-
TGTGCCAGCAGCTTGGAGGGAGGAGGGGATTACAATGAGCAGTTCTTC
CASSLEGGGDYNEQFF
>14|-|TRBJ1-1|TRBV6-5|-
TGTGCCAGCAAGGATCCGATACAGGGAAATAGGGCTTTCTTT
CASKDPIQGNRAFF
>14|-|TRBJ1-1|TRBV18|-
TGTGCCAGCGCCCCAGGGGCAACGAACACTGAAGCTTTCTTT
CASAPGATNTEAFF
>13|-|TRBJ1-2|TRBV9|-
TGTGCCAGCAGCGTAGCAGTCGGGGATGGCTACACCTTC
CASSVAVGDGYTF
>15|TRBD1|TRBJ1-2|TRBV7-3|-
TGTGCCAGCAGCCCTCGACAGGGGGCTAGGTATGGCTACACCTTC
CASSPRQGARYGYTF
>11|-|TRBJ2-5|TRBV5-4|-
TGTGCCAGCAGCGTCGAAGAGACCCAGTACTTC
CASSVEETQYF
>16|-|TRBJ1-5|TRBV6-6|few
TGTGCCAGCAGACCAGGACAGTCCCCAAGCAATCAGCCCCAGCATTTT
CASRPGQSPSNQPQHF
>16|-|TRBJ2-3|TRBV5-4|-
TGTGCCAGCAGTCCCGGAGGGGGGGTGGGCACAGATACGCAGTATTTT
CASSPGGGVGTDTQYF
>15|TRBD2|TRBJ2-5|TRBV5-1|-
TGCGCCAGCAGCATGACTAGCGGGGGGGCGGAGACCCAGTACTTC
CASSMTSGGAETQYF
>15|-|TRBJ1-2|TRBV3-1/TRBV3-2|-
TGTGCCAGCAGCCAAACATCGATGACTAACTATGGCTACACCTTC
CASSQTSMTNYGYTF
>16|TRBD1|TRBJ1-2|TRBV19|few
TGTGCCAGTAGTACCGGACAGGGAATGATCAGCTATGGCTACACCTTC
CASSTGQGMISYGYTF
>13|-|TRBJ1-1|TRBV7-2|-
TGTGCCAGCAGCTTCTCGGGGGACACTGAAGCTTTCTTT
CASSFSGDTEAFF
>17|-|TRBJ1-3|TRBV28|-
TGTGCCAGCAGTTCGTTGGGGGCGGCGGTATCTGGAAACACCATATATTTT
CASSSLGAAVSGNTIYF
>15|TRBD2|TRBJ2-3|TRBV2|-
TGTGCCAGCAGGTCCTTAGCGGGAGCCTCGGATACGCAGTATTTT
CASRSLAGASDTQYF
>14|TRBD1|TRBJ2-3|TRBV28|-
TGTGCCAGCAGTCTCCGGGACAGGGAGGATACGCAGTATTTT
CASSLRDREDTQYF
>14|-|TRBJ1-6|TRBV9|-
TGTGCCAGCAGCGTAGACCAGGGGACTTCACCCCTCCACTTT
CASSVDQGTSPLHF
>14|-|TRBJ2-7|TRBV3-1/TRBV3-2|-
TGTGCCAGCAGCCAAGTGGGGGGGGCTTACGAGCAGTACTTC
CASSQVGGAYEQYF
>16|-|TRBJ1-5|TRBV19|-
TGTGCCAGTAGTATAAAGGCCCCAGGGAGCAATCAGCCCCAGCATTTT
CASSIKAPGSNQPQHF
>16|TRBD1|TRBJ1-4|TRBV5-1|-
TGCGCCAGCAGCTTGGCACCAGGGGGCGCGGGAGAAAAACTGTTTTTT
CASSLAPGGAGEKLFF
>16|TRBD2|TRBJ2-7|TRBV7-8|once
TGTGCCAGCAGCTTATTAGGTAGTCTAGCGGGAGGCGAGCAGTACTTC
CASSLLGSLAGGEQYF
>14|-|TRBJ1-1|TRBV29-1|-
TGCAGCGGGGGCTGGACAGAGGTCAACACTGAAGCTTTCTTT
CSGGWTEVNTEAFF
>15|TRBD1|TRBJ1-2|TRBV7-9|-
TGTGCCAGCAGCCCCGGGACAGGGGCTAACTATGGCTACACCTTC
CASSPGTGANYGYTF
>14|TRBD1|TRBJ1-2|TRBV6-5|-
TGTGCCAGCAGTTACTGGGGGGACAGCTATGGCTACACCTTC
CASSYWGDSYGYTF
>14|-|TRBJ1-5|TRBV28|-
TGTGCCAGCAGTCCCCCGGGGGGGCGTCAGCCCCAGCATTTT
CASSPPGGRQPQHF
>14|TRBD2|TRBJ2-5|TRBV3-1/TRBV3-2|-
TGTGCCAGCAGGCCGACTAGCTCGGGAGAGACCCAGTACTTC
CASRPTSSGETQYF